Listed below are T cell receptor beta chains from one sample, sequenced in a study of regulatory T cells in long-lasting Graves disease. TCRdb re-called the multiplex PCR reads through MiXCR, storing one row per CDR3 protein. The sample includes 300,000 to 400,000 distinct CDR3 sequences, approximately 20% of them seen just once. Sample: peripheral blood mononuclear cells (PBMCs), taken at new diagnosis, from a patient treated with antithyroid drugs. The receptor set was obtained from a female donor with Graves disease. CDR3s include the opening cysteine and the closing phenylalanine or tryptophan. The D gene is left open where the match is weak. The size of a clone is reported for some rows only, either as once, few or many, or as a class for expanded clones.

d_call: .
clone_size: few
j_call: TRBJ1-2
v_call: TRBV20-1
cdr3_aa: CSASPGEGYTF
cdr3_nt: TGCAGTGCTAGCCCAGGGGAAGGCTACACCTTC

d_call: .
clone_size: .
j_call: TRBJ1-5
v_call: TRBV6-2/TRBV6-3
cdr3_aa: CASSYGVSGQPQHF
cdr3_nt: TGTGCCAGCAGTTATGGCGTCTCAGGGCAGCCCCAGCATTTT

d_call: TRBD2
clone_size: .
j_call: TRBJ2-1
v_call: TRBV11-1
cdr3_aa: CASSLGLAGEVDNEQFF
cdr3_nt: TGTGCCAGCAGCCTCGGACTAGCGGGAGAAGTGGACAATGAGCAGTTCTTC

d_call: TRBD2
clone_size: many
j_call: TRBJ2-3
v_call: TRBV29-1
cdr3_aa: CSVRTSGTSTDTQYF
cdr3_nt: TGCAGCGTGCGGACTAGCGGCACTAGCACAGATACGCAGTATTTT

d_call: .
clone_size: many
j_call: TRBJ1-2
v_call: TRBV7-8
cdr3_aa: CASSAALVREESLDGYTF
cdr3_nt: TGTGCCAGCAGCGCGGCCCTCGTTAGGGAGGAATCGCTAGATGGCTACACCTTC

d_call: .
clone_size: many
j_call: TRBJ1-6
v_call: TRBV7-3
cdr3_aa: CASSAATGSPLHF
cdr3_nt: TGTGCCAGCAGCGCGGCAACTGGGTCACCCCTCCACTTT

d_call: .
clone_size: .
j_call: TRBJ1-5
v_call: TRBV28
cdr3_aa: CASSRSNQPQHF
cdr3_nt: TGTGCCAGCAGTCGGAGCAATCAGCCCCAGCATTTT

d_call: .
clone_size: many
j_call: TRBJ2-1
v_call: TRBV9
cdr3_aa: CASSRRGNEQFF
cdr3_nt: TGTGCCAGCAGCCGGAGGGGCAATGAGCAGTTCTTC

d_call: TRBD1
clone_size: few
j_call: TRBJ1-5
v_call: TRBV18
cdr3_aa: CASSPQGDRVNQPQHF
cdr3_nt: TGTGCCAGCTCACCACAAGGGGACAGGGTAAATCAGCCCCAGCATTTT

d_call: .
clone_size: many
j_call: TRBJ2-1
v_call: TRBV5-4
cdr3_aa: CASSLSLGSNEQFF
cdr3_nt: TGTGCCAGCAGCTTGTCGCTGGGGTCCAATGAGCAGTTCTTC

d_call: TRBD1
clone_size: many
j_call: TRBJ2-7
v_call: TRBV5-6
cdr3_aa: CASSTPGQGDSYEQYF
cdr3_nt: TGTGCCAGCAGCACGCCGGGACAGGGAGACTCCTACGAGCAGTACTTC

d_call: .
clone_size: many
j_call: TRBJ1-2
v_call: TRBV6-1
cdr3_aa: CASSEQGYGYTF
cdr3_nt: TGTGCCAGCAGTGAACAGGGCTATGGCTACACCTTC

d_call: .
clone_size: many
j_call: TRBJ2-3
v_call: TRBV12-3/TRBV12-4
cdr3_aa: CASSRYPARTDTQYF
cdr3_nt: TGTGCCAGCAGTCGCTACCCGGCCCGCACAGATACGCAGTATTTT

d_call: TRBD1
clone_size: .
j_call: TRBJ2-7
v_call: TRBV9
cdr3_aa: CASSVETGYYEQYF
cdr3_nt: TGTGCCAGCAGCGTAGAGACAGGGTACTACGAGCAGTACTTC

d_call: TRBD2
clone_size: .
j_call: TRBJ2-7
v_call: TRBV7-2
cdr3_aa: CASSSRRAGEDEQYF
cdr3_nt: TGTGCCAGCAGCTCGAGGCGGGCGGGAGAAGACGAGCAGTACTTC

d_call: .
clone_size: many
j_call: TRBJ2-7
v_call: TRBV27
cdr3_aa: CASTDRPESYEQYF
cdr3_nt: TGTGCCAGCACGGACCGTCCCGAGTCCTACGAGCAGTACTTC

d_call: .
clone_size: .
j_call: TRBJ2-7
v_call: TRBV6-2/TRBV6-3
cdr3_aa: CASTSPWTDEYYEQYF
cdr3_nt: TGTGCCAGCACCTCACCTTGGACAGATGAGTACTACGAGCAGTACTTC

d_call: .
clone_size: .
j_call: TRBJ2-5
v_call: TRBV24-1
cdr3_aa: CATSDAGRGLGATRYF
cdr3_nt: TGTGCCACCAGTGATGCGGGACGAGGCTTAGGTGCGACCCGGTACTTC

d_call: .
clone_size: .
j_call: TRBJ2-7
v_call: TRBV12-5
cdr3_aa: CASGQLRGVSSYEQYF
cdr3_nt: TGTGCTAGTGGCCAATTAAGAGGGGTTAGCTCCTACGAGCAGTACTTC

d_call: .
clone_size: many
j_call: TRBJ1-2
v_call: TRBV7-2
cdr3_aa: CASSLISANGYTF
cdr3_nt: TGTGCCAGCAGCTTAATATCCGCTAATGGCTACACCTTC

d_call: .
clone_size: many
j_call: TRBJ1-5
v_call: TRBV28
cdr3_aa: CASSFKGWGWGNQPQHF
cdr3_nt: TGTGCCAGCAGTTTTAAGGGCTGGGGATGGGGCAATCAGCCCCAGCATTTT

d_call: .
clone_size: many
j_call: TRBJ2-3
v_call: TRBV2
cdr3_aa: CATPSGASTDTQYF
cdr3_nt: TGTGCCACCCCGAGCGGAGCTAGCACAGATACGCAGTATTTT

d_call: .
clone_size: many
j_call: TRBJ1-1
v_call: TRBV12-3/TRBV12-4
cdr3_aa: CASSFQGVGTEAFF
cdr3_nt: TGTGCCAGCAGTTTCCAAGGAGTTGGCACTGAAGCTTTCTTT

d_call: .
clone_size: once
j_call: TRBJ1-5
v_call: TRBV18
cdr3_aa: CAISPDSGRQPRHF
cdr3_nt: TGTGCCATCTCTCCGGACAGCGGGCGTCAGCCCCGGCATTTT

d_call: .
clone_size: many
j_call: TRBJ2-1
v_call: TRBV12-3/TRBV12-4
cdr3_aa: CATSPFGNYNEQFF
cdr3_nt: TGTGCCACCAGCCCCTTCGGCAATTACAATGAGCAGTTCTTC

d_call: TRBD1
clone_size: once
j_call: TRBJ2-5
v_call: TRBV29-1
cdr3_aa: CSVGGARGLETQYF
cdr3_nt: TGCAGCGTCGGAGGGGCCAGGGGGCTCGAGACCCAGTACTTC

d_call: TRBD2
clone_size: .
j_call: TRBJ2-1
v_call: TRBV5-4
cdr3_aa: CASSSKAGYIDEQFF
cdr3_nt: TGTGCCAGCAGCTCTAAAGCGGGATACATCGATGAGCAGTTCTTC

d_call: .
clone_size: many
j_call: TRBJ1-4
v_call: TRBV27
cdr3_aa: CASSFGTAATNEKLFF
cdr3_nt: TGTGCCAGCAGTTTTGGTACAGCTGCAACTAATGAAAAACTGTTTTTT

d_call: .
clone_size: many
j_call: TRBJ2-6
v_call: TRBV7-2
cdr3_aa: CASSLGGYSGANVLTF
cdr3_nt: TGTGCCAGCAGCTTAGGGGGGTACTCTGGGGCCAACGTCCTGACTTTC